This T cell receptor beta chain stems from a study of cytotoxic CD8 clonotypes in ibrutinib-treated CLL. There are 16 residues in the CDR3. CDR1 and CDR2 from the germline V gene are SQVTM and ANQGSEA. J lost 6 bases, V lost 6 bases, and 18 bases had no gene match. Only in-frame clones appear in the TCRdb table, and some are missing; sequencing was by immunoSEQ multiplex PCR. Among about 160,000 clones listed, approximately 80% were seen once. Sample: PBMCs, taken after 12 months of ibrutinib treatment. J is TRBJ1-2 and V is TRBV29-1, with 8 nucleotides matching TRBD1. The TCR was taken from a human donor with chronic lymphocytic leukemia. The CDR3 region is CSVNRDRGLLQDGYTF. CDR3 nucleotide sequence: TGCAGCGTGAACCGCGACAGGGGTTTACTTCAGGATGGCTACACCTTC.